Here is one T cell receptor (beta chain) with its context. The antigen is unknown. The source of the sample is a study of cytomegalovirus exposure and HLA in healthy donors. The length of the CDR3 is 15 residues. The germline CDR1 and CDR2 sequences are SGHRS and YFSETQ. Losses at the gene ends were 3 bases for V and 2 bases for J; bases not matched to a gene: 7. Study-level findings and limits: Among the sequence variants, a highly shared cluster was likely an artifact of sequencing. Associated with cytomegalovirus, according to the listing, were about 160 TCR beta chains. In an earlier analysis, in about 530 donors, most V segments appeared productive either ~90% or ~30% of the time.

Each donor's status was that of a healthy bone marrow donor. 60 Vbeta and 13 Jbeta primers were used in PCR. The method was immunoSEQ multiplex PCR; TCRdb's version includes in-frame clones alone and lacks a portion of them. In the table there are some 250,000 clones, roughly 80% of which are singletons. This receptor was taken from a middle-aged woman in good health and CMV-seropositive. Specimen: PBMCs. The chain is built from TRBV5-1 and TRBJ2-7, with TRBD1 matching 8 bases. This CDR3 reads CASSSGTGRTYEQYF. DNA of the CDR3: TGCGCCAGCAGCTCCGGGACAGGTAGAACCTACGAGCAGTACTTC.